This is a list of T cell receptor beta chains from one sample in a study of PD-1 blockade in classical Hodgkin lymphoma. The assay was immunoSEQ multiplex PCR, and TCRdb's table has in-frame clones only and misses some. The repertoire has tens of thousands of clones, roughly nine tenths of them found once; the top ten carry about a tenth. This specimen consisted of peripheral blood mononuclear cells (PBMCs), obtained before the fourth cycle of nivolumab. Receptor source: a human donor with classical Hodgkin lymphoma. Both conserved end residues are part of each CDR3. A D gene is named only where the DNA matches it firmly. Clone size is not always given. Where it is, it says once, few, many or a class for expanded clones.

once TRBJ2-1 NA TRBV6-5 TGTGCCAGCAGTTACTCCCCGGGCTCCCTAAGTGAGCAGTTCTTC CASSYSPGSLSEQFF
NA TRBJ2-3 NA TRBV7-9 TGTGCCAGCAGTTCAGGCTTTAGCACAGATACGCAGTATTTT CASSSGFSTDTQYF
NA TRBJ2-7 NA TRBV6-5 TGTGCCAGCAGTTCCCAACCGGGACAAATTTACGAGCAGTACTTC CASSSQPGQIYEQYF
NA TRBJ1-5 NA TRBV6-5 TGTGCCAGCAGTCCACGACTGAAGGGGGGTCAGCCCCAGCATTTT CASSPRLKGGQPQHF
NA TRBJ2-3 NA TRBV29-1 TGCAGCGTTGAATCGGCAACAAGAACAGATACGCAGTATTTT CSVESATRTDTQYF
NA TRBJ1-2 NA TRBV7-2 TGTGCCAGCAGCTTAGGCGGGGATAACTATGGCTACACCTTC CASSLGGDNYGYTF
NA TRBJ1-3 NA TRBV11-2 TGTGCCAGCAGCTTAGGGCGGTTCGGGAGGCACTCTGGAAACACCATATATTTT CASSLGRFGRHSGNTIYF
once TRBJ1-4 NA TRBV15 TGTGCCACCAGCAGAGCCCTCCCAGGTAGGGTTGGAAAACTGTTTTTT CATSRALPGRVGKLFF
NA TRBJ2-1 NA TRBV20-1 TGCAGTGCCGGAATTTGGGCTGAGCAGTTCTTC CSAGIWAEQFF
once TRBJ2-3 TRBD2 TRBV6-6 TGTGCCAGCAGTTACAGGACTAGCGGGAGCACAGATACGCAGTATTTT CASSYRTSGSTDTQYF
NA TRBJ1-3 TRBD1 TRBV19 TGTGCCAGTAGTTTTTCCACGGACAGGGCATTAAACACCATATATTTT CASSFSTDRALNTIYF
NA TRBJ1-1 TRBD1 TRBV11-1 TGTGCCAGCAGCTTAGGCGGGACAGCGAACACTGAAGCTTTCTTT CASSLGGTANTEAFF
NA TRBJ1-6 NA TRBV2 TGTGCCAGCAGGGCCACCTACTTGACAGGACGTAATTCACCCCTCCACTTT CASRATYLTGRNSPLHF
NA TRBJ1-2 NA TRBV14 TGTGCCAGCAGCCAAGGCAACCATTACCTTACCAGCTTTTGTTACACCTTC CASSQGNHYLTSFCYTF
NA TRBJ2-7 TRBD2 TRBV6-5 TGTGCCAGCAGCCGGGGACTAGCGGGGAACGAGCAGTACTTC CASSRGLAGNEQYF
NA TRBJ2-5 TRBD2 TRBV9 TGTGCCAGCAACCTAGCGGGGGGCCAAGAGACCCAGTACTTC CASNLAGGQETQYF
NA TRBJ2-2 NA TRBV4-1 TGCGCCAGCAGCCAGCTAATCGGCGGGGAGCTGTTTTTT CASSQLIGGELFF
few TRBJ1-2 NA TRBV28 TGTGCCAGCAGTTTGCTGACCTATGGCTACACCTTC CASSLLTYGYTF
NA TRBJ2-1 NA TRBV11-2 TGTGCCAGCAGCTTAGATGGGACCATCGGAAATGAGCAGTTCTTC CASSLDGTIGNEQFF
few TRBJ1-1 NA TRBV27 TGTGCCAGCAGTTTACCGGGGTTGGGGGCTTTCTTT CASSLPGLGAFF
NA TRBJ1-3 NA TRBV25-1 TGTGCCAGCAGTGAGTGGATGCGGGGAAACACCATATATTTT CASSEWMRGNTIYF
NA TRBJ2-3 NA TRBV6-1 TGTGCCAGCAGTGTAGGACATCTAGAAAGATTTAACGCAGATACGCAGTATTTT CASSVGHLERFNADTQYF
once TRBJ2-5 NA TRBV5-6 TGTGCCAGCAGCTTGACAGGCCGCCCCTTCCAAGAGACCCAGTACTTC CASSLTGRPFQETQYF
NA TRBJ2-2 NA TRBV7-2 TGTGCCAGCAGAATACTCCCCCAACATACCGGGGAGCTGTTTTTT CASRILPQHTGELFF
NA TRBJ2-6 NA TRBV11-3 TGTGCCAGCAGCTTAGGGTCTGGGGCCAACGTCCTGACTTTC CASSLGSGANVLTF
once TRBJ1-6 NA TRBV2 TGTGCCAGCACCCCTGACAGGTTTGATAATTCACCCCTCCACTTT CASTPDRFDNSPLHF
NA TRBJ1-1 TRBD1 TRBV28 TGTGCCAGCAGTTTCGGACAGGGGATACCTGAAGCTTTCTTT CASSFGQGIPEAFF
NA TRBJ1-2 NA TRBV19 TGTGCCTCCCTACCGACAGGAATTTTATCTGGCTACACCTTC CASLPTGILSGYTF
NA TRBJ1-2 NA TRBV29-1 TGCAGCGTTTTGGGAGTTAACCGGGACCCCTATGGCTACACCTTC CSVLGVNRDPYGYTF
NA TRBJ1-1 NA TRBV11-2 TGTGCCAGCAGCCCCCTCGGGACTGTGAACACTGAAGCTTTCTTT CASSPLGTVNTEAFF
NA TRBJ2-1 NA TRBV27 TGTGCCAGCAGTTTAGGGAATCTCAATGAGCAGTTCTTC CASSLGNLNEQFF
NA TRBJ1-1 NA TRBV19 TGTGCCATCAAGCGCGGGAACACTGAAGCTTTCTTT CAIKRGNTEAFF
NA TRBJ1-1 NA TRBV6-5 TGTGCCAGCAGTTACTCAGGGAACGCTGAAGCTTTCTTT CASSYSGNAEAFF
once TRBJ2-3 NA TRBV5-4 TGTGCCAGCAACGAAGTCGGGGGTCGCACAGATACGCAGTATTTT CASNEVGGRTDTQYF
NA TRBJ1-2 TRBD1 TRBV2 TGTGCCAGCAGTGACCGACAGGGGATTAACTATGGCTACACCTTC CASSDRQGINYGYTF
NA TRBJ1-2 NA TRBV29-1 TGCAGCGTTGCTGCGACAGGACTCCTACATGGCTACACCTTC CSVAATGLLHGYTF
NA TRBJ2-7 NA TRBV7-1 TGTGCCAGCAGCTTGTGGCGACAGACGCCGTACATTTACGAGCAGTACTTC CASSLWRQTPYIYEQYF
NA TRBJ1-2 NA TRBV29-1 TGCAGCGGGGGCCGGGACAAGGGTCTGGGCGGCTACACCTTC CSGGRDKGLGGYTF
NA TRBJ1-1 TRBD1 TRBV6-1 TGTGCCAGCAGTGTACTTGCGGTAGACAGGGGCACTGAAGCTTTCTTT CASSVLAVDRGTEAFF
NA TRBJ2-3 NA TRBV4-1 TGCGCCAGCAGCCCAAACCCTAGCGAAGGCACAGATACGCAGTATTTT CASSPNPSEGTDTQYF
NA TRBJ1-1 NA TRBV9 TGTGCCAGCAGCGTAGTTTGGCGGGAGGGGAACACTGAAGCTTTCTTT CASSVVWREGNTEAFF
NA TRBJ1-5 TRBD1 TRBV7-9 TGTGCCAGCAGTCCCGGGACAGGGATCCAGCCCCAGCATTTT CASSPGTGIQPQHF
NA TRBJ1-6 NA TRBV14 TGTGCCAGCAGCCAGGGGACCCGGACCTATCCCCGTTATAATTCACCCCTCCACTTT CASSQGTRTYPRYNSPLHF
NA TRBJ1-5 NA TRBV6-1 TGTGCTGTGGGAAGCAATCAGCCCCAGCATTTT CAVGSNQPQHF
NA TRBJ2-7 TRBD1 TRBV4-1 TGCGCCAGCAGCCACACCGGGACAGAAGGATCCTACGAGCAGTACTTC CASSHTGTEGSYEQYF
once TRBJ2-3 NA TRBV15 TGTGCCACCAGCAGAGTTCCCTCCCAAGGCCCAGATACGCAGTATTTT CATSRVPSQGPDTQYF
NA TRBJ2-7 NA TRBV19 TGTGCCAGTAGTATAGATCAGGGCCCATACGAGCAGTACTTC CASSIDQGPYEQYF
NA TRBJ1-1 NA TRBV4-1 TGCGCCAGCAGCCAAGAAGGGATGGCGAACACTGAAGCTTTCTTT CASSQEGMANTEAFF
NA TRBJ2-1 NA TRBV7-2 TGTGCCAGCAGCTCCAGGACTAAAAGTGACAATGAGCAGTTCTTC CASSSRTKSDNEQFF
NA TRBJ2-3 NA TRBV20-1 TGCAGTGCCAACACAGATACGCAGTATTTT CSANTDTQYF
NA TRBJ1-5 TRBD1 TRBV2 TGTGCCAGCAATGGACAGGGAGGGAATCAGCCCCAGCATTTT CASNGQGGNQPQHF
NA TRBJ2-5 NA TRBV7-2 TGTGCCAGCAGTCCGGATCGGGAGACCCAGTACTTC CASSPDRETQYF
NA TRBJ2-1 NA TRBV28 TGTGCCAGCAGTTTTCTCCGACGGATCGTCAATGAGCAGTTCTTC CASSFLRRIVNEQFF